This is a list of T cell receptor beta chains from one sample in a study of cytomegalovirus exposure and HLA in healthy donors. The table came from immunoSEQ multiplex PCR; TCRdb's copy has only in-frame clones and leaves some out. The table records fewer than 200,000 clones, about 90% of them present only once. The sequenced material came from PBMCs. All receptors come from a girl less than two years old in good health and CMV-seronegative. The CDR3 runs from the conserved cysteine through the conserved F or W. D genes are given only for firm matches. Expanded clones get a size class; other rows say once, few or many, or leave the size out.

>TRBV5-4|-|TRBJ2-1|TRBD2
CASSYKSGTSSYNEQFF
TGTGCCAGCAGTTACAAATCCGGGACTAGCAGCTACAATGAGCAGTTCTTC
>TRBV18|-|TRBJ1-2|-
CASSLLETGTYGYTF
TGTGCCAGCTCACTCCTTGAAACAGGGACCTATGGCTACACCTTC
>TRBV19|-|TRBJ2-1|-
CASSIDYSNEQFF
TGTGCCAGTAGTATCGACTATTCTAATGAGCAGTTCTTC
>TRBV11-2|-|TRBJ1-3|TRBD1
CASSFRTGSGNTIYF
TGTGCCAGCAGCTTCCGGACAGGTAGTGGAAACACCATATATTTT
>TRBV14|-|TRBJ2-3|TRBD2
CASSQVDRGEDIVTDTQYF
TGTGCCAGCAGCCAAGTTGACCGGGGGGAAGATATAGTCACAGATACGCAGTATTTT
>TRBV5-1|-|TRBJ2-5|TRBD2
CASSPWAAGGPWETQYF
TGCGCCAGCAGCCCTTGGGCAGCGGGGGGGCCGTGGGAGACCCAGTACTTC
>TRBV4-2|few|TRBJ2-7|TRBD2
CASSQVLAGVYEQYF
TGTGCCAGCAGCCAAGTGCTAGCGGGAGTCTACGAGCAGTACTTC
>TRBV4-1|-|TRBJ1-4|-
CASSGTDVVGGSVKLFF
TGCGCCAGCAGCGGGACGGACGTAGTTGGGGGGAGCGTAAAACTGTTTTTT
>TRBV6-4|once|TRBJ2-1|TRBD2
CASTERAGSYNEQFF
TGTGCCAGCACTGAAAGAGCGGGATCCTACAATGAGCAGTTCTTC
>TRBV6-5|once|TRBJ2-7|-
CASRRQISHLYEQYF
TGTGCCAGCAGGCGACAGATTTCCCATCTCTACGAGCAGTACTTC
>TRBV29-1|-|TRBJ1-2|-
CSVQTGNYGYTF
TGCAGCGTACAAACAGGGAACTATGGCTACACCTTC
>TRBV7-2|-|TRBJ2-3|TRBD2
CASSPLAGTSTDTQYF
TGTGCCAGCAGCCCCCTAGCGGGGACTAGCACAGATACGCAGTATTTT
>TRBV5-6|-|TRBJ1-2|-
CASSLGTVHYGYTF
TGTGCCAGCAGCTTGGGGACTGTGCACTATGGCTACACCTTC
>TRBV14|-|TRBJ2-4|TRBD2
CASSQSSGVNIQYF
TGTGCCAGCAGCCAAAGCAGCGGGGTAAACATTCAGTACTTC
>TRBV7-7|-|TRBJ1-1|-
CASSLRLNTEAFF
TGTGCTAGCAGCTTGCGGTTGAACACTGAAGCTTTCTTT
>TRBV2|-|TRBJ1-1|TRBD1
CASSRQGAEAFF
TGTGCCAGCAGCCGACAGGGGGCTGAAGCTTTCTTT
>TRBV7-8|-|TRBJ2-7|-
CASSPDYEQYF
TGTGCCAGCAGCCCAGACTACGAGCAGTACTTC
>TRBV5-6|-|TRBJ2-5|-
CASSFSPRAGFQETQYF
TGTGCCAGCAGCTTTTCCCCAAGGGCGGGATTCCAAGAGACCCAGTACTTC
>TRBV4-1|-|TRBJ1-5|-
CASSLGFDLLRYQPQHF
TGCGCCAGCAGCCTCGGTTTCGATCTTCTACGTTATCAGCCCCAGCATTTT
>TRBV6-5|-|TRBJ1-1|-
CASSYFGRVRAEAFF
TGTGCCAGCAGTTACTTCGGCAGGGTCAGGGCTGAAGCTTTCTTT
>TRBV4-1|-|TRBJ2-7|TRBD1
CASSHFGTGEPNEQYF
TGCGCCAGCAGCCATTTCGGGACAGGGGAGCCCAACGAGCAGTACTTC
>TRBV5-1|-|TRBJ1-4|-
CASSLEAGTSGEKLFF
TGCGCCAGCAGCTTGGAGGCTGGGACATCGGGGGAAAAACTGTTTTTT
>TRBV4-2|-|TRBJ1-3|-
CASSQEVGKGAGNTIYF
TGTGCCAGCAGCCAAGAGGTTGGTAAGGGAGCTGGAAACACCATATATTTT
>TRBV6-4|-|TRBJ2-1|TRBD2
CASSPVGELAEQFF
TGTGCCAGCAGTCCAGTGGGGGAACTAGCGGAGCAGTTCTTC
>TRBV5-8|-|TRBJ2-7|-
CASSLVRLGTYEQYF
TGTGCCAGCAGCTTGGTCAGGCTGGGCACCTACGAGCAGTACTTC
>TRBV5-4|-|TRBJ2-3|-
CASSLDRTITDTQYF
TGTGCCAGCAGCTTGGACAGGACTATTACAGATACGCAGTATTTT
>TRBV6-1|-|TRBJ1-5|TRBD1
CASSRDRLFNQPQHF
TGTGCCAGCAGTCGGGACAGGCTGTTCAATCAGCCCCAGCATTTT
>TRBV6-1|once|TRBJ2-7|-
CASSLLVGSMEEQYF
TGTGCCAGCAGCTTACTAGTCGGGAGTATGGAAGAGCAGTACTTC
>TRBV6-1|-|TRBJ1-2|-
CASSEIQGKLYGYTF
TGTGCCAGCAGTGAAATACAGGGTAAACTCTATGGCTACACCTTC
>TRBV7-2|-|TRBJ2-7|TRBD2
CASSRLSGGLTYEQYF
TGTGCCAGCAGCCGGCTTAGCGGGGGGCTGACTTACGAGCAGTACTTC
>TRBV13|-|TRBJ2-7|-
CASSLDVGQGSSYEQYF
TGTGCCAGCAGCTTAGACGTTGGGCAGGGGAGCTCCTACGAGCAGTACTTC
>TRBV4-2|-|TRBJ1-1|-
CASSHQGRMNTEAFF
TGTGCCAGCAGCCATCAGGGTCGGATGAACACTGAAGCTTTCTTT
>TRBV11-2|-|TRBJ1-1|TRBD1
CASSRRPTGGRNTEAFF
TGTGCCAGCAGCCGTCGCCCGACAGGGGGTAGGAACACTGAAGCTTTCTTT
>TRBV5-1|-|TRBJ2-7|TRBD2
CASSESGGSYEQYF
TGCGCCAGCAGCGAGAGCGGGGGCTCCTACGAGCAGTACTTC
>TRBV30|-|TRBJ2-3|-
CAWSGVATQYF
TGTGCCTGGAGTGGTGTGGCTACGCAGTATTTT
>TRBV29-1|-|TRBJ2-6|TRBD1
CSVEGTGGANVLTF
TGCAGCGTTGAAGGGACAGGTGGGGCCAACGTCCTGACTTTC
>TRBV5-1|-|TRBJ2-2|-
CASSWRWRPNTGELFF
TGCGCCAGCAGCTGGAGGTGGCGGCCGAACACCGGGGAGCTGTTTTTT
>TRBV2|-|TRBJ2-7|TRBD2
CASSKTSGRYEQYF
TGTGCCAGCAGTAAGACTAGCGGGAGGTACGAGCAGTACTTC
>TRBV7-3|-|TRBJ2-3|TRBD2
CASSPSGRGTDTQYF
TGTGCCAGCAGCCCTAGCGGGAGGGGAACAGATACGCAGTATTTT
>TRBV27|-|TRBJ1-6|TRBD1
CASAELGGADNSPLHF
TGTGCCAGCGCAGAACTAGGGGGCGCGGATAATTCACCCCTCCACTTT
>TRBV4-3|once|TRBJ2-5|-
CASSREHRGGETQYF
TGCGCCAGCAGCCGTGAGCACAGGGGGGGAGAGACCCAGTACTTC
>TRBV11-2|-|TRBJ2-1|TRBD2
CASSLTWGLAGLIKNEQFF
TGTGCCAGCAGCTTAACATGGGGACTAGCGGGGTTAATTAAAAATGAGCAGTTCTTC
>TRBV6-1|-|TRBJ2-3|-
CASMVVASTDTQYF
TGTGCCAGCATGGTAGTAGCTAGCACAGATACGCAGTATTTT
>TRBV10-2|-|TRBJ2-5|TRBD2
CASSEGGLGDQETQYF
TGCGCCAGCAGTGAGGGGGGACTAGGGGATCAAGAGACCCAGTACTTC
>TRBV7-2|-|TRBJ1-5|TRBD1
CASSLDRGYQPQHF
TGTGCCAGCAGCTTAGACAGGGGCTATCAGCCCCAGCATTTT
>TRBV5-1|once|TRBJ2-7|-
CASSLVVGGPYEQYF
TGCGCCAGCAGCTTGGTAGTCGGGGGGCCCTACGAGCAGTACTTC
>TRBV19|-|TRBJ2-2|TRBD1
CASRGTRDRWTGELFF
TGTGCCAGTAGGGGGACCCGGGACAGGTGGACCGGGGAGCTGTTTTTT
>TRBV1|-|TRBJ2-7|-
CTSSQETSGGRSSYEQYF
TGCACCAGCAGCCAAGAGACTAGCGGGGGCCGGAGCTCCTACGAGCAGTACTTC
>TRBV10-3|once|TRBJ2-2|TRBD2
CAISEFSGRNTGELFF
TGTGCCATCAGTGAGTTTAGCGGGCGTAACACCGGGGAGCTGTTTTTT
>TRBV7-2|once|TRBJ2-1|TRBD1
CASSLESWGQTYNEQFF
TGTGCCAGCAGCTTAGAGTCGTGGGGACAGACCTACAATGAGCAGTTCTTC
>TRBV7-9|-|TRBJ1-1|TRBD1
CASSDRGPQAEAFF
TGTGCCAGCAGCGACAGGGGGCCCCAGGCTGAAGCTTTCTTT
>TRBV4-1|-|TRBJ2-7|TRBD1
CASSLINGQGGQYF
TGCGCCAGCAGCCTAATAAACGGACAGGGAGGGCAGTACTTC
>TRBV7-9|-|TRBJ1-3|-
CASSRTPEAPSGNTIYF
TGTGCCAGCAGCCGAACCCCAGAGGCTCCCTCTGGAAACACCATATATTTT
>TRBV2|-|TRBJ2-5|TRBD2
CASRLAQVVETQYF
TGTGCCAGCAGACTAGCGCAGGTGGTAGAGACCCAGTACTTC
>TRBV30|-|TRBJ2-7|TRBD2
CAWDGRRHSYEQYF
TGTGCCTGGGACGGGAGGCGCCACTCCTACGAGCAGTACTTC